The 20 T cell receptor beta chains presented below share a single source sample, sequenced in a study of cytomegalovirus exposure and HLA in healthy donors. PCR employed 60 Vbeta and 13 Jbeta primers. Measured with immunoSEQ multiplex PCR; TCRdb has only the in-frame clones, and not every one. The table has roughly 200,000 clones, about 89% seen once. The sequenced sample consisted of PBMCs. These receptor sequences come from a man aged 25 to 40 in good health and CMV-seronegative.

This clone is a singleton in its sample. The identical CDR3 is also encoded by other nucleotide sequences in the sample. V and J are TRBV7-2 and TRBJ1-5; D might be TRBD1 (5 bases). The CDR3 is 13 amino acids. CDR1 and CDR2 (germline): SGHTA, FQGNSA. Between the trimmed V and J ends, which lost 5 bases and 2 bases, there was a span of 7 bases. CDR3 sequence (DNA): TGTGCCAGCAGCCAACAGGGCAATCAGCCCCAGCATTTT. This gives the protein CASSQQGNQPQHF.

A single count supports this clone. The chain has TRBV5-6 and TRBJ2-2, with D possibly TRBD2 on 5 matching bases. Germline CDR1 SGHDT, CDR2 YYEEEE. Trimming stripped 3 bases from V and 5 bases from J, with 14 bases between. The CDR3 contains 15 residues. The DNA of the CDR3 is TGTGCCAGCAGCTATGGTCTAGCCGAAACCGGGGAGCTGTTTTTT. Translation: CASSYGLAETGELFF.

The genes are TRBV29-1 and TRBJ2-1, with TRBD2 matching over 12 bases. The CDR3 loop spans 15 amino acids. V lost 8 bases, J lost 4 bases, and 9 bases stayed unmatched. Looked up from germline, CDR1 is SQVTM and CDR2 is ANQGSEA. The CDR3 DNA reads as TGCAGCATTCAGGTCCTAGCGGGAGGGTACAATGAGCAGTTCTTC. Its protein is CSIQVLAGGYNEQFF.

This chain uses TRBV2 with TRBJ2-5; tentatively, D is TRBD2 (6 bases). This CDR3 is built from 13 residues. Germline assignment: CDR1 SNHLY and CDR2 FYNNEI. V gave up 7 bases and J gave up 5 bases, with 14 bases separating them. CDR3 in DNA: TGTGCCAGCATGCCGGGAGCCGGGGAGACCCAGTACTTC. This encodes CASMPGAGETQYF.

The chain links TRBV6-5 to TRBJ1-2; D call uncertain. Trimming pared 8 bases from V and 8 bases from J, leaving 15 bases between. Germline CDR1 and CDR2: MNHEY and SVGAGI. The CDR3 covers 12 residues. The CDR3 protein is CASGRTGNGYTF. The CDR3 nucleotides are TGTGCCAGCGGTCGGACGGGGAACGGCTACACCTTC.

The chain has TRBV7-9 and TRBJ1-1; D is ambiguous. Trimming took off 4 bases at V and 1 base at J, with 7 bases between the two ends. The CDR3 runs 13 residues. Germline V gives CDR1 SEHNR, CDR2 FQNEAQ (reference sequence). The DNA of the CDR3 is TGTGCCAGCAGCTCTCCAGAGAACACTGAAGCTTTCTTT. Its translation is CASSSPENTEAFF.

This chain links TRBV7-9 with TRBJ1-5, with 9 bases fitting TRBD1. Germline lookup yields CDR1 SEHNR and CDR2 FQNEAQ (reference sequence). This CDR3 has 16 amino acids. The J segment lost 3 bases and the V segment lost 5 bases, leaving 8 bases of the junction unmatched. The CDR3 sequence is CASSPTGTGTNQPQHF. The CDR3 coding sequence is TGTGCCAGCAGCCCTACCGGGACAGGGACCAATCAGCCCCAGCATTTT.

The rearrangement joins TRBV6-1 to TRBJ2-7; 11 positions match TRBD2. V trimming: 8 bases; J trimming: 7 bases; junction bases outside the gene matches: 13. The CDR3 loop spans 15 amino acids. CDR1 is MNHNS, CDR2 SASEGT, per germline. This CDR3 is CASEFGLAGLREQYF. Written as DNA, the CDR3 is TGTGCCAGCGAGTTCGGACTAGCGGGTTTGAGGGAGCAGTACTTC.

The chain recombines TRBV11-1 with TRBJ2-1, with a possible D match to TRBD2 (6 bases). Deletions cut 4 bases from V and 4 bases from J, with 20 bases between. The V gene's germline CDR1 is SGHAT and CDR2 FQDESV (reference sequence). The CDR3 is 17 residues long. CDR3 amino acids: CASSSNGVGGTYNEQFF. The DNA for the CDR3 is TGTGCCAGCAGCTCCAATGGCGTAGGCGGGACTTACAATGAGCAGTTCTTC.

V is TRBV5-4 and J is TRBJ2-5; 11 nucleotides line up with TRBD2. The CDR3 runs to 16 residues. V shed 4 bases, J shed 5 bases, and the junction held 10 bases outside the gene matches. The germline V gene has CDR1 SGHNT and CDR2 YYREEE (reference sequence). The CDR3 region has the DNA TGTGCCAGCAGCCCGGCTAGCGGGGGGCCCTGGGAGACCCAGTACTTC. It specifies CASSPASGGPWETQYF.

This sequence joins TRBV28 and TRBJ1-4; D is ambiguous. Germline CDR1 reads MDHEN; CDR2 reads SYDVKM. With 6 bases removed from V and 8 bases from J, the gap between germline ends came to 13 bases. The length of the CDR3 is 13 residues. In DNA form, the CDR3 reads TGTGCCAGCAGCCCCGACTGGCTGGAAAAACTGTTTTTT. This translates into CASSPDWLEKLFF.

The gene calls are TRBV9 and TRBJ2-3; D possibly corresponds to TRBD2 (5 bases). Germline values: CDR1 SGDLS, CDR2 YYNGEE. The CDR3 has 16 amino acids. Between the trimmed V and J ends, which lost 3 bases and 1 base, there was a span of 15 bases. The CDR3 nucleotides read TGTGCCAGCAGCGGTCTCGGACTCAAGGGCACAGATACGCAGTATTTT. It yields the protein CASSGLGLKGTDTQYF.

This chain links TRBV5-8 with TRBJ2-5, with D possibly matching TRBD1 (6 bases). V was cut by 1 base and J by 5 bases, with 15 bases left in between. This CDR3 has 15 amino acids. CDR1 SGHTS and CDR2 YDEGEE come from the germline V gene. The CDR3: CASSLSQGFGETQYF. CDR3 bases: TGTGCCAGCAGCTTGAGTCAGGGGTTCGGGGAGACCCAGTACTTC.

The chain employs TRBV2 and TRBJ2-1; 11 bases are shared with TRBD1. The CDR3 has 17 amino acids. J lost 2 bases, V lost 0 bases, and 3 bases had no gene match. CDR1 SNHLY and CDR2 FYNNEI come from the germline V gene. The chain's CDR3 is CASSEAPDRGPYNEQFF. The CDR3 DNA sequence: TGTGCCAGCAGTGAAGCCCCGGACAGGGGGCCCTACAATGAGCAGTTCTTC.

The V and J genes are TRBV18 and TRBJ2-7; a weak D match, TRBD1 (6 bases). The CDR3 loop spans 16 amino acids. The V gene's germline CDR1 is KGHSH and CDR2 LQKENI. Trimming left V 1 base short and J 5 bases short, with 18 bases between. The CDR3 DNA sequence: TGTGCCAGCTCACCACGTCAGGGGCAAGGGGCCAACGAGCAGTACTTC. It translates to CASSPRQGQGANEQYF.

In this sample, this clone turned up a few times. The rearrangement links TRBV28 to TRBJ2-5, with TRBD1 matching over 8 bases. V was pared by 3 bases and J by 7 bases, with 7 bases of the junction left unmatched. The germline V gene encodes CDR1 MDHEN and CDR2 SYDVKM. The CDR3 spans 14 residues. CDR3 coding DNA: TGTGCCAGCAGTTTTCCCCAGGGGGCTGGGACCCAGTACTTC. Its translation is CASSFPQGAGTQYF.

The gene calls are TRBV19 and TRBJ1-2; 8 bases are shared with TRBD1. J gave up 3 bases and V 6 bases, and 0 bases lay outside the gene matches. Looked up from germline, CDR1 is LNHDA and CDR2 is SQIVND (reference sequence). The CDR3 is 12 residues long. In nucleotides, the CDR3 is TGTGCCAGTAGGGACAGGGACTATGGCTACACCTTC. Translated: CASRDRDYGYTF.

In its sample, this clone was seen once. The chain joins TRBV18 to TRBJ2-7; 10 positions agree with TRBD1. The CDR3 consists of 14 residues. Germline assignment: CDR1 KGHSH and CDR2 LQKENI. The junction had 7 bases not matched to a gene; V was cut back by 8 bases and J by 3 bases. The CDR3 is CASRTGTGVYEQYF. CDR3 DNA: TGTGCCAGCCGGACCGGGACAGGGGTCTACGAGCAGTACTTC.

The chain joins TRBV4-1 to TRBJ2-7; TRBD1 agrees at 8 bases. This CDR3 comprises 18 residues. CDR1 and CDR2 from the germline V gene are MGHRA and YSYEKL. V lost 0 bases to trimming and J lost 2 bases; unmatched junction nucleotides: 12. CDR3 coding DNA: TGCGCCAGCAGCCAAGATGTTCAGGGGGCACTGGGGGCCTACGAGCAGTACTTC. Encoded protein: CASSQDVQGALGAYEQYF.

This chain connects TRBV9 to TRBJ2-3; 7 bases match TRBD2. Germline values: CDR1 SGDLS, CDR2 YYNGEE. The ends lost 1 base at V and 0 bases at J; junction bases unmatched: 5. CDR3 length: 16 amino acids. The DNA for the CDR3 is TGTGCCAGCAGCGTACTGCCGGGAGGTAGCACAGATACGCAGTATTTT. Its protein is CASSVLPGGSTDTQYF.